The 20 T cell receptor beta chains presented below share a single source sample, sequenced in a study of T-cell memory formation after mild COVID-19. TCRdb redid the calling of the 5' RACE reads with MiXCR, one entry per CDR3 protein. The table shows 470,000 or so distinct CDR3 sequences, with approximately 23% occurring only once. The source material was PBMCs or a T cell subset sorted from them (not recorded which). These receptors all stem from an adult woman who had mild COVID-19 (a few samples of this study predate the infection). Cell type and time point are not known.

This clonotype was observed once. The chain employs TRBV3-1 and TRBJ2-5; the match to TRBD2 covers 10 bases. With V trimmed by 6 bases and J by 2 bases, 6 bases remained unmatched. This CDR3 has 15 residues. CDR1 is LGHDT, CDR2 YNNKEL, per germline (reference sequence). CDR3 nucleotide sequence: TGTGCCAGCAGGTCCACAGCGGGAGGGCAAGAGACCCAGTACTTC. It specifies CASRSTAGGQETQYF.

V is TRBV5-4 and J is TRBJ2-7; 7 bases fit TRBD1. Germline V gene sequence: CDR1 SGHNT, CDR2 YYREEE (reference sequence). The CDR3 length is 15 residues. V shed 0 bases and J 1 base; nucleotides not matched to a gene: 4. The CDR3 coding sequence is TGTGCCAGCAGCTTGGTACAGGGGTTGTCCTACGAGCAGTACTTC. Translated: CASSLVQGLSYEQYF.

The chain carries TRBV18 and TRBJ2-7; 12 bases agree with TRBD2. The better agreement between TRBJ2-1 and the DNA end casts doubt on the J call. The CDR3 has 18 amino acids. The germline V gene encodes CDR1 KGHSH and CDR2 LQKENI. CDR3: CASSPARLAGARMNEQFF. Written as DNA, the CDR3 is TGTGCCAGCTCACCAGCGCGACTAGCGGGAGCGAGGATGAATGAGCAGTTCTTC.

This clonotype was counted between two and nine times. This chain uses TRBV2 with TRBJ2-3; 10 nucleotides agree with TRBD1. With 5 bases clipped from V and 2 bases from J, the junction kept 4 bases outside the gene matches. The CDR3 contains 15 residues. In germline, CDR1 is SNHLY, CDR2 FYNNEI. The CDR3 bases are TGTGCCAGCAGTCCGACAGGGGGCTTCACAGATACGCAGTATTTT. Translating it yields CASSPTGGFTDTQYF.

DNA for the CDR3: TGTGCCAGCAGCGGAGGACCCGCGTCTTCCTACGAGCAGTACTTC. Translation: CASSGGPASSYEQYF. The chain couples TRBV7-9 to TRBJ2-7; D is perhaps TRBD2 (5 bases). The CDR3 totals 15 residues. Germline CDR1 is SEHNR and CDR2 is FQNEAQ (reference sequence). V lost 5 bases, J lost 1 base, and 15 bases lay in between.

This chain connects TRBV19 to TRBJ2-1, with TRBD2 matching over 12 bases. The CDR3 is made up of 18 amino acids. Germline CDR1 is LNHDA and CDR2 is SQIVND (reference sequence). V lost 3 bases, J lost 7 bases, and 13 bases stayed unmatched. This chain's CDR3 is CASSMRGTSGGPGNEQFF. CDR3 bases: TGTGCCAGTAGTATGAGGGGTACTAGCGGGGGGCCGGGGAATGAGCAGTTCTTC.

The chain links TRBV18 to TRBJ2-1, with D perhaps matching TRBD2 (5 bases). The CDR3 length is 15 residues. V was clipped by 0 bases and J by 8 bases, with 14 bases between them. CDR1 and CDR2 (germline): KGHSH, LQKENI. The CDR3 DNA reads TGTGCCAGCTCACCACCCCTAGCCTCCGGGGATGAGCAGTTCTTC. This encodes CASSPPLASGDEQFF.

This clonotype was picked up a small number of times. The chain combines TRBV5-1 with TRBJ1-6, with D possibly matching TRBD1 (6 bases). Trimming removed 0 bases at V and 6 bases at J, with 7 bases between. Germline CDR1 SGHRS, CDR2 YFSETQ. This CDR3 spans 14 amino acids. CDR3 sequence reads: CASSLGGGNSPLHF. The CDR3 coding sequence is TGCGCCAGCAGCTTGGGAGGGGGTAATTCACCCCTCCACTTT. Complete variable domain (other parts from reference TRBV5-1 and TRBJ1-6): KAGVTQTPRYLIKTRGQQVTLSCSPISGHRSVSWYQQTPGQGLQFLFEYFSETQRNKGNFPGRFSGRQFSNSRSEMNVSTLELGDSALYLCASSLGGGNSPLHFGNGTRLTVT.

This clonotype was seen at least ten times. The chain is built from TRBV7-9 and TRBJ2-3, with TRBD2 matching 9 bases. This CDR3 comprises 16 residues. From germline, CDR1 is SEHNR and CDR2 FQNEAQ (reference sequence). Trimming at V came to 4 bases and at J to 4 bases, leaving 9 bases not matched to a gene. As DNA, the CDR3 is TGTGCCAGCAGCTCACTCGCGGGGGGGCCCGCAGATACGCAGTATTTT. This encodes CASSSLAGGPADTQYF.

Here the CDR3 reads CAGRLRDQETQYF. The CDR3 DNA is TGTGCCGGAAGATTGAGGGACCAAGAGACCCAGTACTTC. This chain uses TRBV7-9 with TRBJ2-5; weak D call: TRBD2 (5 bases). CDR3 length: 13 amino acids. Germline CDR1 SEHNR, CDR2 FQNEAQ (reference sequence). With 11 bases removed from V and 0 bases from J, the gap between germline ends came to 13 bases.

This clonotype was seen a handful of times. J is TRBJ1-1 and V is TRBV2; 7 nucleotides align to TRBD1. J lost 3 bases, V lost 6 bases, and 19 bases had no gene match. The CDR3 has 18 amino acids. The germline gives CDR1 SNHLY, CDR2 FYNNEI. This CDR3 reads CASSDPLTGSGGDTEAFF. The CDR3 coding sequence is TGTGCCAGCAGCGATCCCTTGACAGGGTCGGGGGGGGACACTGAAGCTTTCTTT.

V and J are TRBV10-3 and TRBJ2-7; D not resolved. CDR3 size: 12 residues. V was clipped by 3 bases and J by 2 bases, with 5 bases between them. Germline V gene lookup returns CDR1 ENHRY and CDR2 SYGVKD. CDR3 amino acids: CAISDLPYEQYF. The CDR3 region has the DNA TGTGCCATCAGTGACCTCCCCTACGAGCAGTACTTC.

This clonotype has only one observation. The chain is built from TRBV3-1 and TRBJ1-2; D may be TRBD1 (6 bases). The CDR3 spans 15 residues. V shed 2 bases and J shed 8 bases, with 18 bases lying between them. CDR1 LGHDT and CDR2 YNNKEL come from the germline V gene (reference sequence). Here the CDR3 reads CASSQSGGPGNGYTF. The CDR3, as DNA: TGTGCCAGCAGCCAATCGGGGGGCCCCGGAAACGGCTACACCTTC.

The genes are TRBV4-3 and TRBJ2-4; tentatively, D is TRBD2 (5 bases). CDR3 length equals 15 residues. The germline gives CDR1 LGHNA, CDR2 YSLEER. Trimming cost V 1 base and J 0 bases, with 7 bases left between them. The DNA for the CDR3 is TGCGCCAGCAGCCAAGGCGGGCTAGCCAAAAACATTCAGTACTTC. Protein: CASSQGGLAKNIQYF.

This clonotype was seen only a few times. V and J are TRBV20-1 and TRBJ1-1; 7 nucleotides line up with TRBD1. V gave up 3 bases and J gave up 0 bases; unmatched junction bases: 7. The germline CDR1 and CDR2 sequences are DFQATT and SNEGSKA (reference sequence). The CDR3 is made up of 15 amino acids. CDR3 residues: CSASPLDRLNTEAFF. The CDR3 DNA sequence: TGCAGTGCTAGCCCCTTGGACAGGCTGAACACTGAAGCTTTCTTT.

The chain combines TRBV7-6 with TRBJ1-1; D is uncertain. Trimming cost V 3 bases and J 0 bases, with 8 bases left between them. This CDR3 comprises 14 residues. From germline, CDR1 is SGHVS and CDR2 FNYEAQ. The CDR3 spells CASSLREMNTEAFF. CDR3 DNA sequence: TGTGCCAGCAGCTTGAGAGAAATGAACACTGAAGCTTTCTTT.

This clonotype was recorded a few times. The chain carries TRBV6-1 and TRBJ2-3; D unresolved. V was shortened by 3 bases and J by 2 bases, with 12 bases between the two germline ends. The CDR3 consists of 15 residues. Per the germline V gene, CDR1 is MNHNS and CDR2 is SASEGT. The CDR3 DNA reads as TGTGCCAGCAGTGATAGGAGAATTTACACAGATACGCAGTATTTT. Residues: CASSDRRIYTDTQYF.

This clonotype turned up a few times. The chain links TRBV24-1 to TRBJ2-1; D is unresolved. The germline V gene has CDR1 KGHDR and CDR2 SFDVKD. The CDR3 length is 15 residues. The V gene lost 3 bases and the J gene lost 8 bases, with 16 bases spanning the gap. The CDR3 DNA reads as TGTGCCACCAGTGATCATCTCGACTCCCGCGATGAGCAGTTCTTC. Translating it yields CATSDHLDSRDEQFF.

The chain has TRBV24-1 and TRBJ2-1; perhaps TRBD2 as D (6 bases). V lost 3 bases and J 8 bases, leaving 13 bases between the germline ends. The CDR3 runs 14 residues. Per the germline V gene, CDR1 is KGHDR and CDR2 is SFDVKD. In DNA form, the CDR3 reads TGTGCCACCAGTGATGATACTAGCTATGATGAGCAGTTCTTC. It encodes CATSDDTSYDEQFF.

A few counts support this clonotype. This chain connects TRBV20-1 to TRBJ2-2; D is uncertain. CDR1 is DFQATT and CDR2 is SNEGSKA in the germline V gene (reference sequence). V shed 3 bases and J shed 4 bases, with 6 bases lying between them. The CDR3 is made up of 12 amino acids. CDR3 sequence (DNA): TGCAGTGCTAGGAGTGTCACCGGGGAGCTGTTTTTT. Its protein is CSARSVTGELFF.